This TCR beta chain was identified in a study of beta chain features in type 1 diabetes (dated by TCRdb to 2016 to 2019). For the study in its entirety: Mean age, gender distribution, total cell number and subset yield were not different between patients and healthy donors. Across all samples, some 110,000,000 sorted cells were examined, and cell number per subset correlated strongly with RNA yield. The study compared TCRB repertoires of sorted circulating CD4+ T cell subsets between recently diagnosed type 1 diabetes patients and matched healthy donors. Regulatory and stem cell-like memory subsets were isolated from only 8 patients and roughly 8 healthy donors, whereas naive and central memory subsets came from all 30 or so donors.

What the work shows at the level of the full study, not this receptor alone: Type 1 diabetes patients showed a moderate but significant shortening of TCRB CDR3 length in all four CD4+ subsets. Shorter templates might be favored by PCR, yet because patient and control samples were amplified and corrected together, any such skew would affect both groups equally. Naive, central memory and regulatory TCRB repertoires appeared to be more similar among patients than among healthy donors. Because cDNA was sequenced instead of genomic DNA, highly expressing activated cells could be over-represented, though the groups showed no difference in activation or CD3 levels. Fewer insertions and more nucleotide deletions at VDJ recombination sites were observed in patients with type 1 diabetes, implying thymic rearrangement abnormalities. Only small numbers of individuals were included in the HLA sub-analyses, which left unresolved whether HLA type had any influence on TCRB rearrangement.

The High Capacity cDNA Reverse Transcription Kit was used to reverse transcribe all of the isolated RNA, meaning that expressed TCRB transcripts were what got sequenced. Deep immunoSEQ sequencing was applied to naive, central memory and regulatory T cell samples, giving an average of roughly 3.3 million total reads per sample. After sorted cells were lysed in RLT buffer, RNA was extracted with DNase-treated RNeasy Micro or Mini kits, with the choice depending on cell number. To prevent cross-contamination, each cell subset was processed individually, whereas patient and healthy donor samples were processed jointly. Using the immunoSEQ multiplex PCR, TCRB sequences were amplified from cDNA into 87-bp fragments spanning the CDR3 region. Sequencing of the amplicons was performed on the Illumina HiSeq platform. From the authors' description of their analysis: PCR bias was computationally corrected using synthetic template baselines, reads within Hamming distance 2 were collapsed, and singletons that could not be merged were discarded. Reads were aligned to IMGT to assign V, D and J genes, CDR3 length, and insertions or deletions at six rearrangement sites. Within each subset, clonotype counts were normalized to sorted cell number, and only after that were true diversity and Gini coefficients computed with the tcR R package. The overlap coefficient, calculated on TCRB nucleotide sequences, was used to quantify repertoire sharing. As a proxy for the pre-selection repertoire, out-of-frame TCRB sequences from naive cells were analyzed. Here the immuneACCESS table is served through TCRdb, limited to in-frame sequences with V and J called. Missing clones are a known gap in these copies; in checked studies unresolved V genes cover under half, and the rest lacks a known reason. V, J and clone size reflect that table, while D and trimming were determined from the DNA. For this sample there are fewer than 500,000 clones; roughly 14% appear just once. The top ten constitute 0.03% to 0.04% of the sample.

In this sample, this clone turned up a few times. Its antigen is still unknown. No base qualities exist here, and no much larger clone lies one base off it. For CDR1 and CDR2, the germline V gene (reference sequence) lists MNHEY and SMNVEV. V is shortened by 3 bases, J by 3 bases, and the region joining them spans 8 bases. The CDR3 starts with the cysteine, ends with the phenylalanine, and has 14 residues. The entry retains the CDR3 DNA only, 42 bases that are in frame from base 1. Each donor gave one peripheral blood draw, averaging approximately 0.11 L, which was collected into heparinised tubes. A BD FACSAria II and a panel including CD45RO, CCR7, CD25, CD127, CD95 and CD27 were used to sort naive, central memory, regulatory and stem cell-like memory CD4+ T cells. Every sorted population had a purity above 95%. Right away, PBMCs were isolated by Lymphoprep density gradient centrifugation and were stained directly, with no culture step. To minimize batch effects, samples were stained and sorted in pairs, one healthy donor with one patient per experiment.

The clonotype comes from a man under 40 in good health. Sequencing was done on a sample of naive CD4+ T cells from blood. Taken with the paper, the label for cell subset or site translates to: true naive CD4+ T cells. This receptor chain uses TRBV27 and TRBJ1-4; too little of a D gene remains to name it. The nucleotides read TGTGCCAGCAGTTTCAGTAACTCTAATGAAAAACTGTTTTTT. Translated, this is CASSFSNSNEKLFF. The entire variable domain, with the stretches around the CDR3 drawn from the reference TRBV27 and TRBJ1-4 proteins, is EAQVTQNPRYLITVTGKKLTVTCSQNMNHEYMSWYRQDPGLGLRQIYYSMNVEVTDKGDVPEGYKVSRKEKRNFPLILESPSPNQTSLYFCASSFSNSNEKLFFGSGTQLSVL.